There are a few counts of the clone carrying this TCR beta chain. Its antigen is not known. The data originate from a study of T-cell memory formation after mild COVID-19. MiXCR was run by TCRdb on the 5' RACE reads, yielding one entry per CDR3 protein. The sample carries over 35,000 distinct CDR3 sequences, about a tenth recorded once. Study-level points and caveats: Day 15 to 85 contracting clones showed balanced CD4/CD8; later expanders leaned CD4+. Memory sampled before infection contained some responding clones, suggesting cross-reactive memory joined.

Germline-derived CDR1 and CDR2 are DFQATT and SNEGSKA (reference sequence). V shed 1 base and J 3 bases; nucleotides not matched to a gene: 5. CDR3 length equals 14 residues. The TCR was taken from an adult woman who had mild COVID-19 (a few samples of this study predate the infection). Cell type and time point are not known. The chain links TRBV20-1 to TRBJ2-5; TRBD1 matches 7 bases. Sequencing input: PBMCs or a T cell subset sorted from them (not recorded which). CDR3 DNA: TGCAGTGCTAGAGTCTGGGACAGAAAAGAGACCCAGTACTTC. It encodes CSARVWDRKETQYF.